This T cell receptor beta chain was sequenced for a study of siplizumab effects on memory and regulatory T cells. Findings and caveats of the study: The study found that siplizumab significantly reduced alloreactive sequences traceable to unstimulated CD4+ memory cells. Mapping to unstimulated subsets was achieved for only a minor fraction of alloreactive clones.

Clones were sequenced by immunoSEQ multiplex PCR, and TCRdb holds only the in-frame ones, with some missing. The sample shows some 97,000 clones, 94% of them seen only once. Trimming removed 6 bases from V and 10 bases from J, with 18 bases in between. The CDR3 runs 13 residues. Germline-derived CDR1 and CDR2 are LNHDA and SQIVND (reference sequence). In regard to this clone: Its specificity is not known.

V gene TRBV19 combines with J gene TRBJ2-5; D uncertain. The sequence was collected from a human donor in good health. Sequencing used Tregs sorted from blood. This chain's CDR3 is CASRPHPERDQYF. CDR3 sequence (DNA): TGTGCCAGTAGGCCCCACCCCGAAAGGGACCAGTACTTC.